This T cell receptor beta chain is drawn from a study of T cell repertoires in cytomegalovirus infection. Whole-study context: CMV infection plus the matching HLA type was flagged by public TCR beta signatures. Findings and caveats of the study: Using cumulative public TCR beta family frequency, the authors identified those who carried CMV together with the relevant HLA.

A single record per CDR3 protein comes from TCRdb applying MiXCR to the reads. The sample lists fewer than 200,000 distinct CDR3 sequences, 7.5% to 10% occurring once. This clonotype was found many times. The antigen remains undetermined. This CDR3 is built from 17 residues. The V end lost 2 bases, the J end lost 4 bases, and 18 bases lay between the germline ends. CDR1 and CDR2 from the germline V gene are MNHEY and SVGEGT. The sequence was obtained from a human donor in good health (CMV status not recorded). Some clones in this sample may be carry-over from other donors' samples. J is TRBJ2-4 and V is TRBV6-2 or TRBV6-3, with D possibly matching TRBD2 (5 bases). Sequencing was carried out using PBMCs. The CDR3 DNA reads TGTGCCAGCAGTTACCCCCCGGACTCAGCCGTTAAAAACATTCAGTACTTC. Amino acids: CASSYPPDSAVKNIQYF.